This T cell receptor beta chain was sequenced during a study of T cell clones after liver transplantation. Study at large: At least one year of complete immunosuppression withdrawal without enzymes over twice normal defined tolerance.

The data were produced by immunoSEQ multiplex PCR, yet TCRdb's version contains in-frame clones alone and is incomplete. The sample consists of roughly 70,000 clones, about 80% of them appearing once. The sample holds one count of this clone. The antigen is not known. The study's findings and limits: The donor-reactive repertoire was only partly measurable in a couple of subjects, lacking donor cells.

Trimming cost V 5 bases and J 8 bases; bases outside gene matches: 8. Looked up from germline, CDR1 is MNHEY and CDR2 is SVGAGI. The CDR3 has 14 residues. This chain joins TRBV6-5 and TRBJ1-4; the match to TRBD1 covers 7 bases. The input for sequencing was CD4+ T cells from blood, taken before liver transplant. The clonotype was recovered from a human donor who received a liver transplant. The CDR3 coding sequence is TGTGCCAGCAGTCGGACAGGTCCGGGAGAAAAACTGTTTTTT. As protein: CASSRTGPGEKLFF.